A selection of T cell receptor beta chains follows, all from one sample in a study of OX40 agonist ivuxolimab in advanced cancers. TCRdb's copy holds only in-frame clones and misses some; the assay was immunoSEQ multiplex PCR. This table has roughly 20,000 clones, 65% to 85% appearing once. The input for sequencing was CD4+ or CD8+ T cells sorted from blood, taken in a trial of the OX40 agonist ivuxolimab. The receptors were gathered from an adult with an advanced solid tumor such as melanoma, head and neck, liver or kidney cancer. The CDR3 runs from the conserved cysteine through the conserved F or W. D genes are given only for firm matches. The size field is filled for only some rows; it gives once, few, many or a size class.

j_gene	d_gene	abundance	v_gene	len	CDR3aa	CDR3nt
TRBJ2-7	TRBD2	once	TRBV5-5	14	CASSPGLAGVEQYF	TGTGCCAGCAGCCCAGGACTAGCGGGAGTGGAGCAGTACTTC
TRBJ2-7	TRBD2	once	TRBV6-5	14	CATTPSGNYYEQYF	TGTGCCACTACACCAAGCGGGAACTACTACGAGCAGTACTTC
TRBJ2-1	TRBD1	-	TRBV6-5	16	CASSYGAGTGDNEQFF	TGTGCCAGCAGTTACGGGGCCGGGACAGGGGACAATGAGCAGTTCTTC
TRBJ2-7	TRBD1	once	TRBV7-3	15	CASSSSGGGSAEQYF	TGTGCCAGCAGCTCCTCAGGGGGCGGGTCGGCCGAGCAGTACTTC
TRBJ2-5	-	-	TRBV18	13	CASSRTGGETQYF	TGTGCCAGCTCGCGGACTGGGGGAGAGACCCAGTACTTC
TRBJ1-1	-	-	TRBV19	14	CASSPVGGNTEAFF	TGTGCCAGTAGTCCAGTTGGGGGGAACACTGAAGCTTTCTTT
TRBJ1-2	-	-	TRBV2	15	CASRGGAQYNYGYTF	TGTGCCAGCCGGGGCGGAGCACAGTATAACTATGGCTACACCTTC
TRBJ2-7	-	-	TRBV7-9	12	CASSVQGDEQYF	TGTGCCAGCAGTGTACAGGGAGACGAGCAGTACTTC
TRBJ2-7	TRBD2	-	TRBV6-1	15	CASRKTRETPIEQYF	TGTGCCAGCAGAAAAACGCGGGAGACCCCCATCGAGCAGTACTTC
TRBJ1-1	-	-	TRBV18	13	CASSPAINTEAFF	TGTGCCAGCTCACCGGCCATTAACACTGAAGCTTTCTTT
TRBJ2-7	TRBD1	-	TRBV7-8	14	CASSSMGQGYEQYF	TGTGCCAGCAGCTCTATGGGACAGGGCTACGAGCAGTACTTC
TRBJ2-7	-	-	TRBV25-1	13	CASTDNTGYEQYF	TGTGCCAGCACCGATAACACGGGCTACGAGCAGTACTTC
TRBJ2-7	-	-	TRBV7-3	16	CASSLGPSTGSYEQYF	TGTGCCAGCAGCTTAGGACCTTCTACAGGGTCCTACGAGCAGTACTTC
TRBJ2-7	-	-	TRBV5-1	16	CASSLDYSTFSYEQYF	TGCGCCAGCAGCTTGGATTACTCCACTTTCTCCTACGAGCAGTACTTC
TRBJ2-2	-	-	TRBV19	14	CASSIFGDTGELFF	TGTGCCAGTAGTATATTCGGGGACACCGGGGAGCTGTTTTTT
TRBJ2-3	TRBD2	-	TRBV5-1	16	CASSLSASGRVDTQYF	TGCGCCAGCAGCTTGTCGGCTAGCGGGAGGGTGGATACGCAGTATTTT
TRBJ2-5	TRBD1	-	TRBV19	12	CASRDRVETQYF	TGTGCCAGTAGAGACAGGGTGGAGACCCAGTACTTC
TRBJ2-1	-	-	TRBV2	14	CATTMMAGRDEQFF	TGTGCCACCACGATGATGGCGGGGCGGGATGAGCAGTTCTTC
TRBJ2-7	-	-	TRBV9	18	CASSVVGQSSRVSYEQYF	TGTGCCAGCAGCGTAGTCGGGCAGTCATCTCGGGTATCCTACGAGCAGTACTTC
TRBJ1-6	TRBD1	-	TRBV25-1	15	CAWWTGSSYNSPLHF	TGTGCCTGGTGGACAGGGAGCTCCTATAATTCACCCCTCCACTTT
TRBJ1-5	TRBD1	-	TRBV28	15	CASSSGQGGNQPQHF	TGTGCCAGCAGTTCGGGACAGGGAGGCAATCAGCCCCAGCATTTT
TRBJ1-1	TRBD1	-	TRBV29-1	12	CSVRTGNTEAFF	TGCAGCGTTCGGACAGGGAACACTGAAGCTTTCTTT
TRBJ2-5	-	-	TRBV2	12	CASSELKETQYF	TGTGCCAGCAGTGAACTAAAAGAGACCCAGTACTTC
TRBJ2-7	-	medium-sized	TRBV11-2	15	CASSLGGSLAYEQYF	TGTGCCAGCAGCTTAGGCGGTTCCCTCGCCTACGAGCAGTACTTC
TRBJ1-2	-	few	TRBV5-8	14	CASSLAVGPYGYTF	TGTGCCAGCAGCTTGGCCGTCGGTCCCTATGGCTACACCTTC
TRBJ2-7	TRBD2	-	TRBV18	15	CASSPQAGGAHEQYF	TGTGCCAGCTCACCCCAAGCGGGAGGGGCCCACGAGCAGTACTTC
TRBJ2-2	-	few	TRBV18	14	CASSPQGNTGELFF	TGTGCCAGCTCACCACAGGGAAACACCGGGGAGCTGTTTTTT
TRBJ2-3	-	-	TRBV29-1	11	CSVDGRGTQYF	TGCAGCGTCGATGGAAGGGGTACGCAGTATTTT
TRBJ2-2	TRBD2	-	TRBV30	15	CAWRRLAGDTGELFF	TGTGCCTGGAGGAGGCTAGCGGGAGACACCGGGGAGCTGTTTTTT
TRBJ1-2	TRBD1	-	TRBV7-3	13	CASSSRQGDGYTF	TGTGCCAGCAGCTCTAGACAGGGGGATGGCTACACCTTC
TRBJ2-1	TRBD2	-	TRBV10-1	17	CASSGTSGRGTSNEQFF	TGCGCCAGCAGCGGGACTAGCGGGAGAGGGACTTCAAATGAGCAGTTCTTC
TRBJ2-2	-	-	TRBV29-1	13	CSVRGQNTGELFF	TGCAGCGTTCGAGGACAGAACACCGGGGAGCTGTTTTTT
TRBJ1-4	-	once	TRBV18	15	CASSPIRGGGEKLFF	TGTGCCAGCTCACCAATTCGGGGCGGAGGTGAAAAACTGTTTTTT
TRBJ1-4	TRBD1	once	TRBV6-1	14	CASMTGGVGEKLFF	TGTGCCAGCATGACAGGGGGCGTCGGTGAAAAACTGTTTTTT
TRBJ1-4	-	-	TRBV6-5	15	CASRDGRTTNEKLFF	TGTGCCAGCCGGGACGGAAGAACAACTAATGAAAAACTGTTTTTT
TRBJ1-5	-	-	TRBV27	14	CASRGRRDGQPQHF	TGTGCCAGCAGAGGTCGCAGGGACGGTCAGCCCCAGCATTTT
TRBJ2-1	-	-	TRBV9	15	CASSPYVGDSNEQFF	TGTGCCAGCAGCCCATACGTCGGGGATTCCAATGAGCAGTTCTTC
TRBJ2-1	-	-	TRBV20-1	11	CSASDYNEQFF	TGCAGTGCTAGCGACTACAATGAGCAGTTCTTC
TRBJ1-2	-	-	TRBV5-6	15	CASSLRAGGSSGYTF	TGTGCCAGCAGCTTGCGAGCGGGTGGAAGCTCTGGCTACACCTTC